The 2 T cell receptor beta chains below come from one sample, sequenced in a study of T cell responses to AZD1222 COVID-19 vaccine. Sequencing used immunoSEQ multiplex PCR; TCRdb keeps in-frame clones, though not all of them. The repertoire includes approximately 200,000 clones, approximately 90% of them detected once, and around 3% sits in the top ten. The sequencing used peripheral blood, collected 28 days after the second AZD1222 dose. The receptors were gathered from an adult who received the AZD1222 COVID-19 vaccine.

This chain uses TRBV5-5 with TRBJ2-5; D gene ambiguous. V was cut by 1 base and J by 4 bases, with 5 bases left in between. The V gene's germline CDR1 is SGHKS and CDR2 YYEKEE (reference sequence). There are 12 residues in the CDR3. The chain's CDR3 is CASSLKGETQYF. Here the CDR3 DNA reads TGTGCCAGCAGCTTGAAGGGAGAGACCCAGTACTTC. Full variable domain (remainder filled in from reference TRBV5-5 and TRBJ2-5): DAGVTQSPTHLIKTRGQQVTLRCSPISGHKSVSWYQQVLGQGPQFIFQYYEKEERGRGNFPDRFSARQFPNYSSELNVNALLLGDSALYLCASSLKGETQYFGPGTRLLVL.

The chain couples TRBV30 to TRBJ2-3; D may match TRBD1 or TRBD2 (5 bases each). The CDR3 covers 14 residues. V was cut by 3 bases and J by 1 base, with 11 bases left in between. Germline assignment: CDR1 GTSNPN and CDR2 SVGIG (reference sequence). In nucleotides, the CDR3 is TGTGCCTGGAGCAAGGTGGGGGGCACAGATACGCAGTATTTT. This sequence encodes CAWSKVGGTDTQYF.